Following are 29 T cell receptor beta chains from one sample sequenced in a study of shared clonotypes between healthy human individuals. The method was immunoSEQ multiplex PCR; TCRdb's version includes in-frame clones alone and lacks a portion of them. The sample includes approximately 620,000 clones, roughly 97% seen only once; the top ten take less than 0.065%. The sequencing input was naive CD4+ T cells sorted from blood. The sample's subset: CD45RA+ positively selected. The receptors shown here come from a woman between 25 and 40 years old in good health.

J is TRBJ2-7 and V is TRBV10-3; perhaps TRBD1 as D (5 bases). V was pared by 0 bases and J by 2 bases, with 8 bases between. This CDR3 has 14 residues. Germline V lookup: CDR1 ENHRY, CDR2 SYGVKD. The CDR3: CAISESKGTYEQYF. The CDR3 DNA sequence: TGTGCCATCAGTGAGTCGAAGGGGACCTACGAGCAGTACTTC.

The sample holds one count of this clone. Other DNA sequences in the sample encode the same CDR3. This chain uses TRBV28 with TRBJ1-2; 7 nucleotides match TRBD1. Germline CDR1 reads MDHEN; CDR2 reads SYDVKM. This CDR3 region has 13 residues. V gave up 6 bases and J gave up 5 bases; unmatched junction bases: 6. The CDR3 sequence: CASSLRGPYGYTF. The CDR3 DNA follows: TGTGCCAGCAGCTTAAGGGGGCCGTATGGCTACACCTTC.

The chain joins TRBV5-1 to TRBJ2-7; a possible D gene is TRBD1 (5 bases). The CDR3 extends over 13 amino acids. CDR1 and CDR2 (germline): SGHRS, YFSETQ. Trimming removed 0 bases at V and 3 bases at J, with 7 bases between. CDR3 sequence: CASSLGQRYEQYF. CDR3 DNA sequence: TGCGCCAGCAGCTTGGGACAGCGCTACGAGCAGTACTTC. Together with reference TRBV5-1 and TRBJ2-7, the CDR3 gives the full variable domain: KAGVTQTPRYLIKTRGQQVTLSCSPISGHRSVSWYQQTPGQGLQFLFEYFSETQRNKGNFPGRFSGRQFSNSRSEMNVSTLELGDSALYLCASSLGQRYEQYFGPGTRLTVT.

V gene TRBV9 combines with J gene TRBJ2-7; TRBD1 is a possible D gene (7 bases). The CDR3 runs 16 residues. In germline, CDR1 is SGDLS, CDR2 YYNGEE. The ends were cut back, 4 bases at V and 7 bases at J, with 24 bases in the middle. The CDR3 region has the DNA TGTGCCAGCAGCACCCGAAATCAGGGGGGACTTCGGGAGCAGTACTTC. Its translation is CASSTRNQGGLREQYF.

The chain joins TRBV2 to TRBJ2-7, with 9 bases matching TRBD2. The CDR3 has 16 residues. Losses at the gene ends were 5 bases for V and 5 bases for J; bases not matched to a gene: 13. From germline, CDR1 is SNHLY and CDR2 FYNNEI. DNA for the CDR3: TGTGCCAGCAGTCTCTACCACCCCGCGGGGGGGGACGAGCAGTACTTC. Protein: CASSLYHPAGGDEQYF.

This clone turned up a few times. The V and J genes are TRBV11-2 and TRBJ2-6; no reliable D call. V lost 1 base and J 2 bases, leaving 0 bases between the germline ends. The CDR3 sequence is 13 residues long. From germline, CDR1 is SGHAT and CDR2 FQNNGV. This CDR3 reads CASSLAGANVLTF. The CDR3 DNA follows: TGTGCCAGCAGCTTAGCTGGGGCCAACGTCCTGACTTTC.

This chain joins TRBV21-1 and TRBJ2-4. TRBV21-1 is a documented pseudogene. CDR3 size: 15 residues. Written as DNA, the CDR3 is TGTGCCGGACGAAGGGCCGGTCCTTCCAAAAACATTCAGTACTTC. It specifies CAGRRAGPSKNIQYF.

The CDR3 region is CASSYYGNNEQFF. The DNA for the CDR3 is TGTGCCAGCAGTTACTATGGGAACAATGAGCAGTTCTTC. The chain carries TRBV6-5 and TRBJ2-1; D is unclear. CDR3 length: 13 residues. V dropped 1 base and J dropped 5 bases, with 6 bases sitting between them. The germline CDR1 and CDR2 sequences are MNHEY and SVGAGI.

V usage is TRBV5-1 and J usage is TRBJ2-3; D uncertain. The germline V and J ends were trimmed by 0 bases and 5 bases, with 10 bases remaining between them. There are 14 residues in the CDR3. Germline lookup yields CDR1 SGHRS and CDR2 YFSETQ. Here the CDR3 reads CASSLAGDQDTQYF. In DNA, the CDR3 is TGCGCCAGCAGCTTGGCAGGAGACCAAGATACGCAGTATTTT.

This CDR3 is CASTQLAYNEQFF. The CDR3 DNA reads as TGTGCCAGCACTCAACTAGCGTACAATGAGCAGTTCTTC. The V call is TRBV6-6, the J call TRBJ2-1, with 7 bases matching TRBD2. There are 13 residues in the CDR3. Germline V CDR1 and CDR2: MNHNY, SVGAGI (reference sequence). V was pared by 7 bases and J by 4 bases, with 4 bases of the junction left unmatched.

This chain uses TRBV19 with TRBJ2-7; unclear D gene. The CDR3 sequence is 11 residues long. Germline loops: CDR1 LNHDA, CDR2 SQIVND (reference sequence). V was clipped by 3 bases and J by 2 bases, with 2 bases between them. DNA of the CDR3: TGTGCCAGTAGTATTCCCTACGAGCAGTACTTC. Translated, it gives CASSIPYEQYF.

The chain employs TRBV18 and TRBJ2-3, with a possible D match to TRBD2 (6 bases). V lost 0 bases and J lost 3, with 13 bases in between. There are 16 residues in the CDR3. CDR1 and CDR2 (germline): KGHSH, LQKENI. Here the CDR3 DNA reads TGTGCCAGCTCACCACCGGGGACGGCGGGGACAGATACGCAGTATTTT. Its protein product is CASSPPGTAGTDTQYF.

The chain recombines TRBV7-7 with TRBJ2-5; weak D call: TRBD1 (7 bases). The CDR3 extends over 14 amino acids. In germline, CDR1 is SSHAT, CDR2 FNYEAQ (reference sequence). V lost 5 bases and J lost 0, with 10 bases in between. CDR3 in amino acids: CASSQGGNQETQYF. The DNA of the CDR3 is TGTGCCAGCAGCCAGGGGGGAAACCAAGAGACCCAGTACTTC.

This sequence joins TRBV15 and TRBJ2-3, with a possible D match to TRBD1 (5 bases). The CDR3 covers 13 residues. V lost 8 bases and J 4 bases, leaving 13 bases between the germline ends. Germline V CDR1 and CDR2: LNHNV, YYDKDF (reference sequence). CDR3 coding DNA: TGTGCCACCCTCAGGGAATGGTCAGATACGCAGTATTTT. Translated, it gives CATLREWSDTQYF.

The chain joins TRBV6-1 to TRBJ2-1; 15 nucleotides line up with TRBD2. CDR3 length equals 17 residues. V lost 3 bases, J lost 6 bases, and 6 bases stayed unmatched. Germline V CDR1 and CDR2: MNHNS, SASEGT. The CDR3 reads CASSDGLAGGPSNEQFF. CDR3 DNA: TGTGCCAGCAGTGATGGACTAGCGGGAGGGCCCTCCAATGAGCAGTTCTTC.

CDR3 in amino acids: CASSFAGSGYTF. As DNA, the CDR3 is TGTGCCAGCAGTTTTGCGGGGAGTGGCTACACCTTC. J is TRBJ1-2 and V is TRBV27, with D uncertain. The CDR3 sequence is 12 residues long. Trimming left V 3 bases short and J 7 bases short, with 9 bases between. CDR1 and CDR2 from the germline V gene are MNHEY and SMNVEV (reference sequence).

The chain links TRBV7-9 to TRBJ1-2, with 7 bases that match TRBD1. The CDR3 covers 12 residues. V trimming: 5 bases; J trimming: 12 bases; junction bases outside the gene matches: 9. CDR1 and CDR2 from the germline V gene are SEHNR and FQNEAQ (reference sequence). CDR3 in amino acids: CASSPRDRDHTF. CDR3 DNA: TGTGCCAGCAGCCCCCGCGACAGGGACCACACCTTC. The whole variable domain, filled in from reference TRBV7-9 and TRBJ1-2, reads DTGVSQNPRHKITKRGQNVTFRCDPISEHNRLYWYRQTLGQGPEFLTYFQNEAQLEKSRLLSDRFSAERPKGSFSTLEIQRTEQGDSAMYLCASSPRDRDHTFGSGTRLTVV.

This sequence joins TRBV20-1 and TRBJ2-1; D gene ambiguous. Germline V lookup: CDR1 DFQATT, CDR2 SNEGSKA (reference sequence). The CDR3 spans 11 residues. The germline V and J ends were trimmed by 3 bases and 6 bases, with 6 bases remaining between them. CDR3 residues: CSASLSNEQFF. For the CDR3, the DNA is TGCAGTGCTAGCCTTAGCAATGAGCAGTTCTTC.

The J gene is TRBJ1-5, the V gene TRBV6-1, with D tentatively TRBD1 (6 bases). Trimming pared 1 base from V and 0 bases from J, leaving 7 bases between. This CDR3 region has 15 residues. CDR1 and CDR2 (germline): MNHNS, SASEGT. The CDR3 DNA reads TGTGCCAGCAGTGAAGGACAGGTTAGCAATCAGCCCCAGCATTTT. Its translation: CASSEGQVSNQPQHF.

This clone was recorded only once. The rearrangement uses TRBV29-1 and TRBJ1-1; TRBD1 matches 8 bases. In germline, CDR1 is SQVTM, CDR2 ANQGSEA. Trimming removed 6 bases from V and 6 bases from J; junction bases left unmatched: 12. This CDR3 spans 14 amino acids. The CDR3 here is CSVLQQGDVAEAFF. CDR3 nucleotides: TGCAGCGTATTACAACAGGGGGATGTAGCTGAAGCTTTCTTT.

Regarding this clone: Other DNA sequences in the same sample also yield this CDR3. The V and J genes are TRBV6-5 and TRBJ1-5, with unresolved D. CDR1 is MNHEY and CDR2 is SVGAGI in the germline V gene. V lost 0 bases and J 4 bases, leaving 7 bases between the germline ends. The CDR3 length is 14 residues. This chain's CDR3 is CASSYSGGNQPQHF. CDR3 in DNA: TGTGCCAGCAGTTACTCGGGAGGTAATCAGCCCCAGCATTTT.

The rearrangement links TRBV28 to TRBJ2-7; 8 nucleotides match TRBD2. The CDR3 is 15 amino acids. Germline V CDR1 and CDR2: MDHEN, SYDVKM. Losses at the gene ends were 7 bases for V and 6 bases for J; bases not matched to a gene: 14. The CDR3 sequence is CASNPGLGQSGEQYF. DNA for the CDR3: TGTGCCAGCAATCCGGGACTAGGTCAGTCCGGCGAGCAGTACTTC.

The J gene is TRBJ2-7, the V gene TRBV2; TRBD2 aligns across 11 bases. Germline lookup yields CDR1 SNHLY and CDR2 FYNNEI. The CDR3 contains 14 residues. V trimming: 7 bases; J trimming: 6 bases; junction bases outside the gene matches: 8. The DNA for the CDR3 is TGTGCCAGCATTCCGGGACTAGCGGCCTCCGAGCAGTACTTC. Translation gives CASIPGLAASEQYF.

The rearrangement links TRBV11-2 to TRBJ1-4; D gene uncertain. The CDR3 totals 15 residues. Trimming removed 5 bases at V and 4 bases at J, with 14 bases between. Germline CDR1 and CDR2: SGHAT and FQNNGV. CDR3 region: CASSPEGRGNEKLFF. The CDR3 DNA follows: TGTGCCAGCAGCCCGGAGGGCCGGGGTAATGAAAAACTGTTTTTT.

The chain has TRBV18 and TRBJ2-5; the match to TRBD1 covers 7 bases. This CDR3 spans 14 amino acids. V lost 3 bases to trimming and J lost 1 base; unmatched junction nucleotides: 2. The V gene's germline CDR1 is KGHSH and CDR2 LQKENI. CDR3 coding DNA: TGTGCCAGCTCACCGACAGGGCTCCAAGAGACCCAGTACTTC. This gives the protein CASSPTGLQETQYF. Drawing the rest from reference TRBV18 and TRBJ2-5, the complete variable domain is NAGVMQNPRHLVRRRGQEARLRCSPMKGHSHVYWYRQLPEEGLKFMVYLQKENIIDESGMPKERFSAEFPKEGPSILRIQQVVRGDSAAYFCASSPTGLQETQYFGPGTRLLVL.

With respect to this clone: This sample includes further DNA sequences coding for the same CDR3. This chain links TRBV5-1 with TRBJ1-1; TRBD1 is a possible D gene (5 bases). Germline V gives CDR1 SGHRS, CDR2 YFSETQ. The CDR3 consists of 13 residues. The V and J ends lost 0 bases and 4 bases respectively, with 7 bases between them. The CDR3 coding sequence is TGCGCCAGCAGCTTGGCAGGGATCACTGAAGCTTTCTTT. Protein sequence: CASSLAGITEAFF.

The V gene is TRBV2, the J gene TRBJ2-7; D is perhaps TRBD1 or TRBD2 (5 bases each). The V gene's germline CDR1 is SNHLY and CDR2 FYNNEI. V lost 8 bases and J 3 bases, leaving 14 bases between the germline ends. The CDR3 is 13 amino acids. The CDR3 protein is CASGRGRIYEQYF. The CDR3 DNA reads TGTGCCAGCGGCCGGGGCAGAATCTACGAGCAGTACTTC.

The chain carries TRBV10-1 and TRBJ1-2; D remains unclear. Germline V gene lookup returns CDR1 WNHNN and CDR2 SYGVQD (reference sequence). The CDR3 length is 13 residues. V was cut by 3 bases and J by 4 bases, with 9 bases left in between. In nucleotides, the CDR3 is TGCGCCAGCAGTGAAGGACGGAGCTATGGCTACACCTTC. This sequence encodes CASSEGRSYGYTF.

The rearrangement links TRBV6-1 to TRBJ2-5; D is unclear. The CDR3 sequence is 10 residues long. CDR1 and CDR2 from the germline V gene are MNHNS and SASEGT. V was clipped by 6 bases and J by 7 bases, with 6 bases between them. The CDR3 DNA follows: TGTGCCAGCAGCCAATGGACCCAGTACTTC. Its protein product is CASSQWTQYF.